This T cell receptor beta chain was identified during a study of beta chain features in type 1 diabetes. General study results and limits: Naive, central memory and regulatory TCRB repertoires appeared more similar among patients than healthy donors. For Type 1 diabetes patients, all four CD4+ subsets carried TCRB CDR3s that were moderately but significantly shorter.

The whole isolated RNA underwent reverse transcription, so sequencing captured expressed TCRB transcripts. Measured with immunoSEQ multiplex PCR; TCRdb has only the in-frame clones, and not every one. Of about 340,000 clones in the sample, 13% were seen once. Purity exceeding 98% was reached by all sorted populations. As to this clone: Its matching antigen is unknown.

Trimming pared 0 bases from V and 4 bases from J, leaving 9 bases between. Germline CDR1 reads LNHDA; CDR2 reads SQIVND (reference sequence). This CDR3 spans 14 amino acids. Material for sequencing was naive CD4+ T cells from blood. The V gene is TRBV19, the J gene TRBJ1-2; D is unclear. The sequence was collected from a woman aged 18-35 years with type 1 diabetes. CDR3 sequence: CASSIEAGFYGYTF. Here the CDR3 DNA reads TGTGCCAGTAGTATAGAGGCGGGGTTCTATGGCTACACCTTC. The full variable domain, with the rest looked up from reference TRBV19 and TRBJ1-2, is DGGITQSPKYLFRKEGQNVTLSCEQNLNHDAMYWYRQDPGQGLRLIYYSQIVNDFQKGDIAEGYSVSREKKESFPLTVTSAQKNPTAFYLCASSIEAGFYGYTFGSGTRLTVV.